This T cell receptor beta chain was identified in a study of PD-1 blockade in classical Hodgkin lymphoma. TCRdb keeps only in-frame clones here, not all; method: immunoSEQ multiplex PCR. The table includes 64,000 or so clones, about 89% detected once. The germline V and J ends were trimmed by 6 bases and 10 bases, with 6 bases remaining between them. Germline loops: CDR1 LNHDA, CDR2 SQIVND (reference sequence). This CDR3 contains 10 residues. For this clone: As yet, its antigen is unknown.

Overall study results and limits: Baseline diversity was lower in partial responders and progressors than complete responders. Underlying causes for the observed repertoire differences were not defined, possibly disease activity or prior therapy.

Sample time point: cycle 4 day 1 (C4D1), after five to seven weeks of nivolumab. With no exception, relapse followed autologous stem cell transplantation in all patients, and brentuximab vedotin exposure varied. The sequences come from peripheral blood mononuclear cells (PBMCs), collected before the fourth cycle of nivolumab. The rearrangement uses TRBV19 and TRBJ1-4; weak D call: TRBD1 (6 bases). The receptor's source is a human donor with classical Hodgkin lymphoma. CDR3 loop: CASRDRKLFF. For the CDR3, the DNA is TGTGCCAGTAGGGACAGAAAACTGTTTTTT.